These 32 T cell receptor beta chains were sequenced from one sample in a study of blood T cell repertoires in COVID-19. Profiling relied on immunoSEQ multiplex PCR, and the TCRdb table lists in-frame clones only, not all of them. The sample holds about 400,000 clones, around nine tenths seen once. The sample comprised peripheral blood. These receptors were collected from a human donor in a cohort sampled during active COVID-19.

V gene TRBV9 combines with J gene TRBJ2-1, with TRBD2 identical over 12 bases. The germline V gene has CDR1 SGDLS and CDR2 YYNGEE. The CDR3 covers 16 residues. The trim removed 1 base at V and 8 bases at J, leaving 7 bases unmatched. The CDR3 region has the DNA TGTGCCAGCAGCGTATTGGCTAGCGGGGGGGCCCATGAGCAGTTCTTC. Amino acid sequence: CASSVLASGGAHEQFF.

The CDR3: CASSRIQGSNQPQHF. In DNA, the CDR3 is TGTGCCAGTAGTCGCATACAGGGGAGCAATCAGCCCCAGCATTTT. This sequence joins TRBV19 and TRBJ1-5; 7 nucleotides agree with TRBD1. Unmatched junction bases numbered 5, after V lost 5 bases and J lost 1 base. Germline CDR1 reads LNHDA; CDR2 reads SQIVND (reference sequence). This CDR3 is built from 15 residues.

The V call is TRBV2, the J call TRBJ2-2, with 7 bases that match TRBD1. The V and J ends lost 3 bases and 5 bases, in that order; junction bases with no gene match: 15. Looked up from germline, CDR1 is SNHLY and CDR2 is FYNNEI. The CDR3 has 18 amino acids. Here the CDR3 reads CASSDRNLGQMGTGELFF. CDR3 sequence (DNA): TGTGCCAGCAGTGATAGAAATTTGGGACAGATGGGAACCGGGGAGCTGTTTTTT.

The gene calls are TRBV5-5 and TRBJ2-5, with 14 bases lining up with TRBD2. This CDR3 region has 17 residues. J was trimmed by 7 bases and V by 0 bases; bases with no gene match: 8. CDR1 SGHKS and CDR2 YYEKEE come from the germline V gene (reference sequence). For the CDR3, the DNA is TGTGCCAGCAGCTTGGGAGGGGGACTAGCGGGAGTTCGGACCCAGTACTTC. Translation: CASSLGGGLAGVRTQYF.

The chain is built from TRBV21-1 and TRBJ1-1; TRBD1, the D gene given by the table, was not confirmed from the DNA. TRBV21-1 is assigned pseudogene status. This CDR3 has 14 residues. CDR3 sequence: CASSRGQGGTEAFF. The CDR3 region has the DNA TGTGCCAGCAGCAGGGGACAGGGAGGCACTGAAGCTTTCTTT.

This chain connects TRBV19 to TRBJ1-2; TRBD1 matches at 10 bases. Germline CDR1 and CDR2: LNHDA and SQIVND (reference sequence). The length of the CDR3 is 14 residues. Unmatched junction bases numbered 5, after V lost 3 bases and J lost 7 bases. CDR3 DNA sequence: TGTGCCAGTAGTATGGGACAGGGGCGTCGTGGCTACACCTTC. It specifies CASSMGQGRRGYTF.

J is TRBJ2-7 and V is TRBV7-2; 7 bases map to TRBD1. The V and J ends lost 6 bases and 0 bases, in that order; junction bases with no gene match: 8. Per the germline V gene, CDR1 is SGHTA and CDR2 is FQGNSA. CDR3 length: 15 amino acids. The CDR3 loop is CASRPQGIASYEQYF. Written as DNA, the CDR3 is TGTGCCAGCAGGCCACAGGGGATTGCCTCCTACGAGCAGTACTTC.

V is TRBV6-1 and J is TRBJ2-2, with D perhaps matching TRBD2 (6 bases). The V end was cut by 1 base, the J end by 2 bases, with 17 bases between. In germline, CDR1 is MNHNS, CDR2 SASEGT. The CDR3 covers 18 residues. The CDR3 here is CASSEELGAGRNTGELFF. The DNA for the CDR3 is TGTGCCAGCAGTGAAGAGTTGGGAGCCGGGAGAAACACCGGGGAGCTGTTTTTT.

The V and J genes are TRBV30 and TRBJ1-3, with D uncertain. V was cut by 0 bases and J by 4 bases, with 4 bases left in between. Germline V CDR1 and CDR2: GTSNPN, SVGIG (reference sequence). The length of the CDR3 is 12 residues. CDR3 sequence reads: CAWSVYGNTIYF. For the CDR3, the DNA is TGTGCCTGGAGTGTCTACGGAAACACCATATATTTT.

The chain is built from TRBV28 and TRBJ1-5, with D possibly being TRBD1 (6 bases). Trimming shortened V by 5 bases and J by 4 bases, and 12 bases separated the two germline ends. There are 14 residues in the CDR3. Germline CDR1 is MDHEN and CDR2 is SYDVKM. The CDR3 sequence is CASSQAGANQPQHF. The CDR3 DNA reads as TGTGCCAGCAGTCAGGCAGGGGCTAATCAGCCCCAGCATTTT. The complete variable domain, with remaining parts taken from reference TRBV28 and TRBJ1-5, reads DVKVTQSSRYLVKRTGEKVFLECVQDMDHENMFWYRQDPGLGLRLIYFSYDVKMKEKGDIPEGYSVSREKKERFSLILESASTNQTSMYLCASSQAGANQPQHFGDGTRLSIL.

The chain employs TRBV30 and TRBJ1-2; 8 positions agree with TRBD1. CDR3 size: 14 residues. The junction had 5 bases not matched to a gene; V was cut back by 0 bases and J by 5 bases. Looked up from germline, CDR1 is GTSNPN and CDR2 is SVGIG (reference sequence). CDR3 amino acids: CAWSVRGTGYGYTF. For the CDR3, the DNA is TGTGCCTGGAGTGTACGCGGGACAGGATATGGCTACACCTTC.

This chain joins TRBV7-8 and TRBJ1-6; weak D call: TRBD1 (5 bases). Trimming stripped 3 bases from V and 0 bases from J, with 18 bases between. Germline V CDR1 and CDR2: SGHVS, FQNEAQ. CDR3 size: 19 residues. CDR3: CASSFAREVPSSYNSPLHF. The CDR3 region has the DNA TGTGCCAGCAGCTTCGCCAGGGAAGTCCCTAGCTCCTATAATTCACCCCTCCACTTT.

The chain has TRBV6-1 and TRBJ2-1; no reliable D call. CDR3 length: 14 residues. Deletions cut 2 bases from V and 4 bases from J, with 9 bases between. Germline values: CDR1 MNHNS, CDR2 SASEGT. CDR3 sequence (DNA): TGTGCCAGCAGTGAAACCCGGTCTTACAATGAGCAGTTCTTC. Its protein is CASSETRSYNEQFF.

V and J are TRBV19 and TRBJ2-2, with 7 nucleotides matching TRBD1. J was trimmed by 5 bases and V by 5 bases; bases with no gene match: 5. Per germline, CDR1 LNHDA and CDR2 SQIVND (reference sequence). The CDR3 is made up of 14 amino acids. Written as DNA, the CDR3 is TGTGCCAGTAGTTTCGGGACAGCGACCGGGGAGCTGTTTTTT. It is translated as CASSFGTATGELFF.

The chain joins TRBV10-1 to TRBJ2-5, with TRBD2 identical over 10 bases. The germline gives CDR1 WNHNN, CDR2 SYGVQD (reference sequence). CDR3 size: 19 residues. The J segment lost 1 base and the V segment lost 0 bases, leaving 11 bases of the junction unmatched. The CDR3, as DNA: TGCGCCAGCAGTGAGTCTATCCTTGAGGTAGCGGGAGGCCAAGAGACCCAGTACTTC. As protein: CASSESILEVAGGQETQYF.

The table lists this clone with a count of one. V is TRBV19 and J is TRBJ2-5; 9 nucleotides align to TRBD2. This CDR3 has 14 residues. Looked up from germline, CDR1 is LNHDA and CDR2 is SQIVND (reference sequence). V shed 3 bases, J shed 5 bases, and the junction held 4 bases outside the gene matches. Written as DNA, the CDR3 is TGTGCCAGTAGTATTGCGGGAGGGCTGGAGACCCAGTACTTC. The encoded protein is CASSIAGGLETQYF.

DNA of the CDR3: TGTGCCAGCAGCCCCCAGGGGATAGCCTTTTCCGAGCAGTACTTC. Amino acids: CASSPQGIAFSEQYF. The V and J genes are TRBV21-1 and TRBJ2-7; TRBD1 is taken as the D call from the table, unchecked against the DNA. TRBV21-1 is designated a pseudogene. This CDR3 comprises 15 residues.

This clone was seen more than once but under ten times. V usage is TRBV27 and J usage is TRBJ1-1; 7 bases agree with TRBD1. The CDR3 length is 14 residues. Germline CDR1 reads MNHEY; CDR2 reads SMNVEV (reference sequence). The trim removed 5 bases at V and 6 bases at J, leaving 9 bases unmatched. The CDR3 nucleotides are TGTGCCAGCAGTCTCCGACAGGGAAGGGCTGAAGCTTTCTTT. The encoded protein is CASSLRQGRAEAFF.

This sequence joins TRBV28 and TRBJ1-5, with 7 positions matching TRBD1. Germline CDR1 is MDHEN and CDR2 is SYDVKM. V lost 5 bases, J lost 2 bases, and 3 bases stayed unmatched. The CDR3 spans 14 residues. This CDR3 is CASSSGQGNQPQHF. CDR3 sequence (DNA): TGTGCCAGCAGTAGTGGACAGGGCAATCAGCCCCAGCATTTT.

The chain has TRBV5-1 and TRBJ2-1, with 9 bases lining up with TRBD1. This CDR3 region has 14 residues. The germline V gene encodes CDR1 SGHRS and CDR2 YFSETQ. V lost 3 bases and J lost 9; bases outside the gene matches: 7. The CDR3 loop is CASSSGTGSIEQFF. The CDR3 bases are TGCGCCAGCAGCTCGGGGACAGGGTCTATTGAGCAGTTCTTC. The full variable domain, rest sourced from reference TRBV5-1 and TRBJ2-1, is KAGVTQTPRYLIKTRGQQVTLSCSPISGHRSVSWYQQTPGQGLQFLFEYFSETQRNKGNFPGRFSGRQFSNSRSEMNVSTLELGDSALYLCASSSGTGSIEQFFGPGTRLTVL.

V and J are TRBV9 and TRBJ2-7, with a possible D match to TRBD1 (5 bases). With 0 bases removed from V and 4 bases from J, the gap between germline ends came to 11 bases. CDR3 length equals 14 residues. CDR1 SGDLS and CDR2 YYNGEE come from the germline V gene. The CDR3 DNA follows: TGTGCCAGCAGCGTAGGGGTTGCAGGGTACGAGCAGTACTTC. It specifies CASSVGVAGYEQYF.

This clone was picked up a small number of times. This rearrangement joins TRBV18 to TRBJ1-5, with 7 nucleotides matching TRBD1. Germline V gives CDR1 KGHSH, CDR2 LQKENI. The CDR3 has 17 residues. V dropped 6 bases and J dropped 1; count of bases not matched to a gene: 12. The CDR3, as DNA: TGTGCCAGCTCCCGCGAGGTGCCGGGACAGAGCAATCAGCCCCAGCATTTT. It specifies CASSREVPGQSNQPQHF.

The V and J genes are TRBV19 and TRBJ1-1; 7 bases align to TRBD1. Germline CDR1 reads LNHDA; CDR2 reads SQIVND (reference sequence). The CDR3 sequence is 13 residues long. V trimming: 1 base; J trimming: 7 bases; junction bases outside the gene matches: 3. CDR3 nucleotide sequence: TGTGCCAGTAGTATAGTTCGACAGGGTGAAGCTTTCTTT. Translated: CASSIVRQGEAFF.

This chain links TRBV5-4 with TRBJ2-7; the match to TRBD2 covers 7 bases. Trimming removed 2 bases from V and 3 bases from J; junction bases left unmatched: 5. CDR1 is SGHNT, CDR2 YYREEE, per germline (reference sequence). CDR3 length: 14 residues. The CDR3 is CASSLGRGDYEQYF. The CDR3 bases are TGTGCCAGCAGCTTAGGACGGGGGGACTACGAGCAGTACTTC.

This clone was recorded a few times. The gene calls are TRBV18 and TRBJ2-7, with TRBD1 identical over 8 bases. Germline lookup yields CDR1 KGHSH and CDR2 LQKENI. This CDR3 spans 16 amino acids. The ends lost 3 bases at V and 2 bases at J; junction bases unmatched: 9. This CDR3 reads CASSPRNRGTPYEQYF. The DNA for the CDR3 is TGTGCCAGCTCACCCCGGAACAGGGGGACGCCCTACGAGCAGTACTTC. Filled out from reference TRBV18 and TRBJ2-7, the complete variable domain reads NAGVMQNPRHLVRRRGQEARLRCSPMKGHSHVYWYRQLPEEGLKFMVYLQKENIIDESGMPKERFSAEFPKEGPSILRIQQVVRGDSAAYFCASSPRNRGTPYEQYFGPGTRLTVT.

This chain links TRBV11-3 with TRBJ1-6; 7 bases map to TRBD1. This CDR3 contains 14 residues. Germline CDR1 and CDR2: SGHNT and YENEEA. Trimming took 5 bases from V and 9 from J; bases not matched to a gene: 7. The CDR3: CASSPRQGCSPLHF. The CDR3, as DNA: TGTGCCAGCAGCCCGAGACAGGGTTGTTCACCCCTCCACTTT.

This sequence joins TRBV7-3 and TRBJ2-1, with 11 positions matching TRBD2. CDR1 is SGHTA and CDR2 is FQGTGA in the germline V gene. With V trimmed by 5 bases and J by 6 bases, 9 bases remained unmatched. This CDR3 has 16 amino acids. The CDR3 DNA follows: TGTGCCAGCAGCCCTGGTAGCGGGGGGGCCATCAATGAGCAGTTCTTC. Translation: CASSPGSGGAINEQFF.

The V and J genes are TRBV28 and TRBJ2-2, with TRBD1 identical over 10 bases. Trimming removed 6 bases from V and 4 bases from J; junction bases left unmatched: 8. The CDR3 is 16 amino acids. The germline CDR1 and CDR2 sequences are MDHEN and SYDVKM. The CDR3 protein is CASRGMTGGPTGELFF. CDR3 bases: TGTGCCAGCAGGGGCATGACAGGGGGCCCCACCGGGGAGCTGTTTTTT.

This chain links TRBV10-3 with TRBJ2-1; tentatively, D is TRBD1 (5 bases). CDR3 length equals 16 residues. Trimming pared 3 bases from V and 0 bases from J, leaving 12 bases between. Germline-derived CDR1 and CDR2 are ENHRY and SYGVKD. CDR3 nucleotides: TGTGCCATCAGTGACTGGGGCGGAAGCTCCTACAATGAGCAGTTCTTC. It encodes CAISDWGGSSYNEQFF.

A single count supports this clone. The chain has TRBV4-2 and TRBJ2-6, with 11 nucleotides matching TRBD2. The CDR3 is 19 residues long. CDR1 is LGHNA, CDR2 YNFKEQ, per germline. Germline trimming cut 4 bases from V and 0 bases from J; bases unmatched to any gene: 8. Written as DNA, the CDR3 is TGTGCCAGCAGCCCGCTAATAGCGGGGGGGCCCTCTGGGGCCAACGTCCTGACTTTC. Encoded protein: CASSPLIAGGPSGANVLTF.

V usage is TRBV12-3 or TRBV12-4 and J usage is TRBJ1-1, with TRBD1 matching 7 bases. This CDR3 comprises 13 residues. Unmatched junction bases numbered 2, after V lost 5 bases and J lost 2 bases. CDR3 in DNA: TGTGCCAGCAGTCGGGACAGCAACACTGAAGCTTTCTTT. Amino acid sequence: CASSRDSNTEAFF.

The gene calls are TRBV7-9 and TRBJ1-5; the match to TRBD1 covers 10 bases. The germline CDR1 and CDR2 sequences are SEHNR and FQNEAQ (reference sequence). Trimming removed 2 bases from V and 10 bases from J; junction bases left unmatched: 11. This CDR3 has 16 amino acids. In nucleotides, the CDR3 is TGTGCCAGCAGCTTATGGTCCGGGACAGGGGAAGGTCCCCAGCATTTT. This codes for CASSLWSGTGEGPQHF.